The clone carrying this TCR beta chain was seen ten or more times. No antigen is known for it. The data are from a study of regulatory T cells in long-lasting Graves disease. Whole-study results and caveats: Between persistent patients, thousands of public clonotypes were shared, exceeding the roughly 1,000 shared between new patients. Possibly, too few samples lowered accuracy.

The time point: newly diagnosed GD, antithyroid drugs for less than 3 months. From PBMCs, RNA was extracted and then used to make the TCR library. Building the TCR beta libraries relied on iRepertoire HTBI primers, and CDR3 regions underwent Arm-PCR. MiXCR was run by TCRdb on the multiplex PCR reads, yielding one entry per CDR3 protein. The sample contains hundreds of thousands of distinct CDR3 sequences, 16% of which appear only once. This sample was shared with a second study, whose subject was T cells in Graves' hyperthyroidism and ophthalmopathy.

The TCR originated in a woman in her 30s with Graves disease. Sample: peripheral blood mononuclear cells (PBMCs), taken at new diagnosis, from a patient treated with antithyroid drugs.

This chain's CDR3 is CASTEPGSDNEQFF. CDR3 DNA sequence: TGTGCCAGCACTGAGCCGGGAAGCGACAATGAGCAGTTCTTC. The chain employs TRBV28 and TRBJ2-1; tentative D call: TRBD2 (5 bases). The V end was cut by 7 bases, the J end by 5 bases, with 15 bases between. CDR1 and CDR2 from the germline V gene are MDHEN and SYDVKM. This CDR3 is built from 14 residues.